This record looks at one T cell receptor beta chain sequence and its context. Its antigen is currently unknown. The germline CDR1 and CDR2 sequences are DFQATT and SNEGSKA (reference sequence). The junction had 6 bases not matched to a gene; V was cut back by 2 bases and J by 3 bases. The CDR3 covers 15 residues. With template switching, a universal primer site was added, and the cDNA carried unique molecular identifiers. TCRdb analysed the 5' RACE reads with MiXCR anew, one entry per CDR3 protein. This table has about 900,000 distinct CDR3 sequences, approximately 13% appearing once. This sample was included in a study of identical twins. Regarding the study as a whole: Models predicted less out-of-frame TCR alpha sharing in monozygotic twins than was found.

The same sample was also used in a study of yellow fever vaccine responses in identical twins. From that report: Reportedly, the response of twins' T cells to the vaccine seemed partly convergent, partly personalized.

Sequencing was carried out using PBMCs. The chain couples TRBV20-1 to TRBJ2-1; 8 bases are shared with TRBD2. The TCR comes from a young woman in good health. The CDR3 loop is CSARYSGTSYNEQFF. The CDR3 DNA reads TGCAGTGCTAGATACTCCGGGACTAGCTACAATGAGCAGTTCTTC.